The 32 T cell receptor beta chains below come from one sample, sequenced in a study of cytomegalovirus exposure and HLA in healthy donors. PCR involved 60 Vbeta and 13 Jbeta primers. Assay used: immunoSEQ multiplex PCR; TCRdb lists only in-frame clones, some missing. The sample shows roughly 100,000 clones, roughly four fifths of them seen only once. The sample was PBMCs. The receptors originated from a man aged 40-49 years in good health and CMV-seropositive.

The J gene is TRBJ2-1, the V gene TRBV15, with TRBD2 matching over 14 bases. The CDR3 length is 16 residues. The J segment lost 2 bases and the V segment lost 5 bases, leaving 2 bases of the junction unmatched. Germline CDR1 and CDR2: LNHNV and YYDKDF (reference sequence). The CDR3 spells CATSRLAGGTYNEQFF. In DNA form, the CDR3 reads TGTGCCACCAGCCGACTAGCGGGAGGGACCTACAATGAGCAGTTCTTC.

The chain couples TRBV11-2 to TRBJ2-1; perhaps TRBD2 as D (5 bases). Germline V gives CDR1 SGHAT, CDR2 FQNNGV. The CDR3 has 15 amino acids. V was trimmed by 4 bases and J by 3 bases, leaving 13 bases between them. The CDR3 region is CASSSGSGIYNEQFF. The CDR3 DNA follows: TGTGCCAGCAGCTCGGGATCTGGTATCTACAATGAGCAGTTCTTC.

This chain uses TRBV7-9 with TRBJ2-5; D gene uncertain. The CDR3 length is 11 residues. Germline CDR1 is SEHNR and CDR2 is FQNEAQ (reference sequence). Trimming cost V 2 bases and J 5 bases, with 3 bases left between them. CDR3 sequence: CASSLQETQYF. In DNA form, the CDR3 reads TGTGCCAGCAGCTTACAGGAGACCCAGTACTTC.

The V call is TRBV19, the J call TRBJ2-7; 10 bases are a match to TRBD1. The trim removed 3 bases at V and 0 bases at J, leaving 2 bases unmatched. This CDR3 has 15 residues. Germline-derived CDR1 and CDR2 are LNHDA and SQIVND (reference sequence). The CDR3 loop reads CASSMRTGGSYEQYF. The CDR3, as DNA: TGTGCCAGTAGTATGAGGACAGGGGGCTCCTACGAGCAGTACTTC.

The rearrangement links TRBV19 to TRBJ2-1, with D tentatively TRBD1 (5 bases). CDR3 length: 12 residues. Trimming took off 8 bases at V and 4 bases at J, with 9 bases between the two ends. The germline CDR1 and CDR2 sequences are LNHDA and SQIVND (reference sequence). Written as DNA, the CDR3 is TGTGCCAGTGGGGCGCCTTACAATGAGCAGTTCTTC. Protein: CASGAPYNEQFF.

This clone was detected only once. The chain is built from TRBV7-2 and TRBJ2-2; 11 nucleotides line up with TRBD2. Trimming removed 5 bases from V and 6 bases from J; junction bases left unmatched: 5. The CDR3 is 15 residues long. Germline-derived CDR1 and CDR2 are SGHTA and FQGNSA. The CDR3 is CASSPRTSGSGELFF. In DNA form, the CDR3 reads TGTGCCAGCAGCCCACGGACTAGCGGGTCCGGGGAGCTGTTTTTT.

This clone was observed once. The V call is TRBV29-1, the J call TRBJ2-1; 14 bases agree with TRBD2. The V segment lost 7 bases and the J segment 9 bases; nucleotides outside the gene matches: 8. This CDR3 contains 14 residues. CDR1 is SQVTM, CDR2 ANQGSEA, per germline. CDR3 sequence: CSATGTSGSSEQFF. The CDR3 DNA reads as TGCAGCGCCACCGGGACTAGCGGGAGTTCTGAGCAGTTCTTC.

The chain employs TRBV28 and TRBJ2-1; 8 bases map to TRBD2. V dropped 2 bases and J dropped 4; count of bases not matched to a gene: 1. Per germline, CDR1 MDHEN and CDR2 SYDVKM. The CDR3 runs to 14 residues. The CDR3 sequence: CASSLAGGYNEQFF. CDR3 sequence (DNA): TGTGCCAGCAGTTTAGCGGGGGGTTACAATGAGCAGTTCTTC.

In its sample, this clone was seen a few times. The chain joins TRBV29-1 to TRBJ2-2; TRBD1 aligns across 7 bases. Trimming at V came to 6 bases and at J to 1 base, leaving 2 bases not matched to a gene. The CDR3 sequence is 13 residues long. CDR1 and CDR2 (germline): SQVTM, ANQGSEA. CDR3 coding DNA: TGCAGCGTGCGGACAGGGAACACCGGGGAGCTGTTTTTT. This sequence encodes CSVRTGNTGELFF.

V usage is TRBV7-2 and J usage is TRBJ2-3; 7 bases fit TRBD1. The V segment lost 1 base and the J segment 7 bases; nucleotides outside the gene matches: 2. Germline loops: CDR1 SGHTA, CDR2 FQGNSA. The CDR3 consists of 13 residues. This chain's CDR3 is CASSLGTGNTQYF. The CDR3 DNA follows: TGTGCCAGCAGCTTAGGGACAGGCAATACGCAGTATTTT.

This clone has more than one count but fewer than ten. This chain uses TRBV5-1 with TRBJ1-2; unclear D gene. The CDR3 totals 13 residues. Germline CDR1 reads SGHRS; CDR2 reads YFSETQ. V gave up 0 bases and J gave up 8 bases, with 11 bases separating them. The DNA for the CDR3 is TGCGCCAGCAGCTTGGCCGGGGAGTACGGCTACACCTTC. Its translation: CASSLAGEYGYTF.

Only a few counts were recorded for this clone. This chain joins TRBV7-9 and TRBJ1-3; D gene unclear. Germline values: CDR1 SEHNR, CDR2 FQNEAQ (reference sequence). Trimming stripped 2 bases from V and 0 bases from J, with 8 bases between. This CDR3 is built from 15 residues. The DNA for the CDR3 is TGTGCCAGCAGCTTATTCGGGGACTCTGGAAACACCATATATTTT. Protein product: CASSLFGDSGNTIYF. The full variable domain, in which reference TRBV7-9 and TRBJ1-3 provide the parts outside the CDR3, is DTGVSQNPRHKITKRGQNVTFRCDPISEHNRLYWYRQTLGQGPEFLTYFQNEAQLEKSRLLSDRFSAERPKGSFSTLEIQRTEQGDSAMYLCASSLFGDSGNTIYFGEGSWLTVV.

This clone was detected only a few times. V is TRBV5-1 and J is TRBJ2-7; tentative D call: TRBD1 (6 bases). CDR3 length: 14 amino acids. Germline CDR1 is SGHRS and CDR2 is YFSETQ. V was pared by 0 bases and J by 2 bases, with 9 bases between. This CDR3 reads CASSLVAGAYEQYF. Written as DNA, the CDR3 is TGCGCCAGCAGCTTGGTTGCAGGGGCCTACGAGCAGTACTTC.

The CDR3, as DNA: TGTGCCAGCAGCGTAGCTGGACTAGCGGCTTACAATGAGCAGTTCTTC. This translates into CASSVAGLAAYNEQFF. This rearrangement joins TRBV9 to TRBJ2-1, with TRBD2 matching over 10 bases. Losses at the gene ends were 0 bases for V and 4 bases for J; bases not matched to a gene: 4. The germline CDR1 and CDR2 sequences are SGDLS and YYNGEE. This CDR3 is built from 16 residues.

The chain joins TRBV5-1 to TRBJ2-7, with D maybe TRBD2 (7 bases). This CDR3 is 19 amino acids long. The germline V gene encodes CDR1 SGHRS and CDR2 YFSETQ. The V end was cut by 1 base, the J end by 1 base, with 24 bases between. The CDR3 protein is CASSLKGSGVGGGSYEQYF. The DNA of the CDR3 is TGCGCCAGCAGCTTGAAAGGGTCAGGGGTGGGGGGGGGTTCCTACGAGCAGTACTTC.

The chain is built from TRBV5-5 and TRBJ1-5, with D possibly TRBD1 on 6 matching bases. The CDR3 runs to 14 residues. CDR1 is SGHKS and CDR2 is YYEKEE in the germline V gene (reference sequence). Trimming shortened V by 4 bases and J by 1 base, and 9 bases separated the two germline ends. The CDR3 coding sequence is TGTGCCAGCAGCCCGGGACACAGCAATCAGCCCCAGCATTTT. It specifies CASSPGHSNQPQHF.

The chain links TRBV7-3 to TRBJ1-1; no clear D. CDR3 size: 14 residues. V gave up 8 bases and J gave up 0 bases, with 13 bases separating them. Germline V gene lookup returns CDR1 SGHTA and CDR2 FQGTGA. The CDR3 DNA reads TGTGCCAGCGCGCCAGGCCTCATGAACACTGAAGCTTTCTTT. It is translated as CASAPGLMNTEAFF.

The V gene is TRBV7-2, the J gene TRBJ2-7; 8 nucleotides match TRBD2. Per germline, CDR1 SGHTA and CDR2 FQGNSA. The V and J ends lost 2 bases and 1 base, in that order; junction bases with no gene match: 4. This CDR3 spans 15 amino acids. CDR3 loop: CASSLWSGRSYEQYF. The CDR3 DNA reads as TGTGCCAGCAGCTTATGGAGCGGGAGATCCTACGAGCAGTACTTC.

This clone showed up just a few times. Here the CDR3 reads CASSTSDRGGFEQYF. The CDR3 nucleotides are TGTGCCAGTAGTACCTCGGACAGGGGAGGGTTCGAGCAGTACTTC. This chain connects TRBV19 to TRBJ2-7; 9 bases map to TRBD1. This CDR3 is built from 15 residues. Germline V CDR1 and CDR2: LNHDA, SQIVND (reference sequence). Trimming cost V 4 bases and J 6 bases; bases outside gene matches: 10.

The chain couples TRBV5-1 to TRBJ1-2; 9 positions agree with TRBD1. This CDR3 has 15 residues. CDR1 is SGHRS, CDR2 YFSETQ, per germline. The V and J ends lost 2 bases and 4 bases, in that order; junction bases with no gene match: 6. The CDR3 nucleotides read TGCGCCAGCAGCTTAGGCGGGACAGGGATCTATGGCTACACCTTC. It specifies CASSLGGTGIYGYTF.

In DNA form, the CDR3 reads TGTGCCAGCAGACAGCATAGCACAGATACGCAGTATTTT. Amino acids: CASRQHSTDTQYF. V gene TRBV6-1 combines with J gene TRBJ2-3; D ambiguous. In germline, CDR1 is MNHNS, CDR2 SASEGT. Trimming stripped 6 bases from V and 0 bases from J, with 7 bases between. CDR3 length: 13 amino acids.

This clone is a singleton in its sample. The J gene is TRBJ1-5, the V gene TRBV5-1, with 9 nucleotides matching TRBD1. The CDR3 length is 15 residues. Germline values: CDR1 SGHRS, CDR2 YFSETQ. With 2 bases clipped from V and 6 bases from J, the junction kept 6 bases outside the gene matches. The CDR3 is CASSLGQGLGQPQHF. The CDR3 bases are TGCGCCAGCAGCTTAGGACAGGGGTTGGGTCAGCCCCAGCATTTT.

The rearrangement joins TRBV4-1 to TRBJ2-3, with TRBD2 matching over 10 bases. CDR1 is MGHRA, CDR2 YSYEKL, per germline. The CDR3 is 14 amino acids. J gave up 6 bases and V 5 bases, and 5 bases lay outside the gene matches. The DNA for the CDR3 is TGCGCCAGCAGCTTTAGCGGGAGGCGGGATACGCAGTATTTT. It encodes CASSFSGRRDTQYF.

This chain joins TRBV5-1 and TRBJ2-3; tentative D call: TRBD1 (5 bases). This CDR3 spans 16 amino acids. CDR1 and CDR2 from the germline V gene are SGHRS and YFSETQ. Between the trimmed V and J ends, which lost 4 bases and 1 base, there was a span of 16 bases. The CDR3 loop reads CASSLMLQVGTDTQYF. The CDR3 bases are TGCGCCAGCAGCCTCATGTTACAGGTCGGCACAGATACGCAGTATTTT.

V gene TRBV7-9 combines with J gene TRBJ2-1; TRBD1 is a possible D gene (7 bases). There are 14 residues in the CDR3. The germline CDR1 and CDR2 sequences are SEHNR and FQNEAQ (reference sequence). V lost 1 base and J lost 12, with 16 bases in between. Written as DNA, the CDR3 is TGTGCCAGCAGCTTAGTAGGGGGGACAGTGGCGCAGTTCTTC. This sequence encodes CASSLVGGTVAQFF.

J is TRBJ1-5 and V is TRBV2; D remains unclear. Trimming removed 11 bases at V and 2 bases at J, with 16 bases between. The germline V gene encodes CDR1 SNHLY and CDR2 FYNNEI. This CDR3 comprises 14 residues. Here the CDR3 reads CASAWRVGNQPQHF. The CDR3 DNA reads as TGTGCCTCCGCATGGAGGGTCGGCAATCAGCCCCAGCATTTT.

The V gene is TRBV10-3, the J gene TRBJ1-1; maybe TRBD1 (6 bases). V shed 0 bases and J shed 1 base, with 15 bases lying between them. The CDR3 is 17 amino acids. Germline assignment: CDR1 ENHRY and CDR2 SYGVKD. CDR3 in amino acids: CAISESRGTKSNTEAFF. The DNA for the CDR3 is TGTGCCATCAGTGAGTCGAGGGGGACAAAGTCGAACACTGAAGCTTTCTTT.

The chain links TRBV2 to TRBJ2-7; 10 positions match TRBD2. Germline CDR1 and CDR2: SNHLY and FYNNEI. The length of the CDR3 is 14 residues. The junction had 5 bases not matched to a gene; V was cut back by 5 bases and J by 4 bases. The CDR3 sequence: CASSLTSGSYEQYF. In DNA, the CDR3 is TGTGCCAGCAGTCTGACTAGCGGGTCGTACGAGCAGTACTTC.

CDR3 sequence reads: CASSPAGDRRYEQYF. Written as DNA, the CDR3 is TGTGCCAGCAGTCCCGCCGGGGACAGGCGGTACGAGCAGTACTTC. The rearrangement uses TRBV28 and TRBJ2-7; 8 bases fit TRBD1. Trimming took 5 bases from V and 4 from J; bases not matched to a gene: 10. This CDR3 is built from 15 residues. Germline V gene lookup returns CDR1 MDHEN and CDR2 SYDVKM.

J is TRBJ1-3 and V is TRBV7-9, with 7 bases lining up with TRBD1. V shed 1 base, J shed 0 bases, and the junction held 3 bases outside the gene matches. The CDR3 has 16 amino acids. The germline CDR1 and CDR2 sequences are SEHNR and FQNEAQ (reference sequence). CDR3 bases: TGTGCCAGCAGCTTAGGAGGGACAGTCTCTGGAAACACCATATATTTT. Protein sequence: CASSLGGTVSGNTIYF.

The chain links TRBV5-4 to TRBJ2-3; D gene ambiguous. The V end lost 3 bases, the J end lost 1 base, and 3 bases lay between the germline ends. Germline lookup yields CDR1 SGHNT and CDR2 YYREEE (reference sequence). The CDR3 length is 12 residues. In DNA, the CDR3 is TGTGCCAGCAGCTCGGGCACAGATACGCAGTATTTT. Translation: CASSSGTDTQYF.

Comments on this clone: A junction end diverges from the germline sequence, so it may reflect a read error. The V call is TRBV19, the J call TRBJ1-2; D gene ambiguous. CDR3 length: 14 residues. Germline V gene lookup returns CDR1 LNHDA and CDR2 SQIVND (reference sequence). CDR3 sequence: CASNPSGSLAGYTF. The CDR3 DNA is TGTGCCAGTAACCCCTCTGGGAGCCTCGCTGGCTACACCTTT.